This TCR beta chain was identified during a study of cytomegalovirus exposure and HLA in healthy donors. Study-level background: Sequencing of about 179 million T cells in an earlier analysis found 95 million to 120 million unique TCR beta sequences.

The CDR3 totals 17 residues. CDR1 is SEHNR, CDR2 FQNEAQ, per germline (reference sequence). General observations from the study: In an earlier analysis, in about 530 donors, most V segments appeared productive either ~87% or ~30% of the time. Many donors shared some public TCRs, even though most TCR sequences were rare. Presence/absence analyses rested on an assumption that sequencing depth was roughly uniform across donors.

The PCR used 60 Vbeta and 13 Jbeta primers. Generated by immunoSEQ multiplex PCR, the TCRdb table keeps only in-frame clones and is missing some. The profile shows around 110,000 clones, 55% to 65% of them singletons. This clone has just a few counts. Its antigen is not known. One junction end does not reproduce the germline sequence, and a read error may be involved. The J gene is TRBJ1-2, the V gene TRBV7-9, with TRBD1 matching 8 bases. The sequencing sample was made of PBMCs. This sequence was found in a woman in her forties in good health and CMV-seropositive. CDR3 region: CSSSPSGRTGFNYGYTF. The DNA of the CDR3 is TGTTCCAGCAGCCCGTCGGGGCGGACAGGGTTCAACTATGGCTACACCTTC.